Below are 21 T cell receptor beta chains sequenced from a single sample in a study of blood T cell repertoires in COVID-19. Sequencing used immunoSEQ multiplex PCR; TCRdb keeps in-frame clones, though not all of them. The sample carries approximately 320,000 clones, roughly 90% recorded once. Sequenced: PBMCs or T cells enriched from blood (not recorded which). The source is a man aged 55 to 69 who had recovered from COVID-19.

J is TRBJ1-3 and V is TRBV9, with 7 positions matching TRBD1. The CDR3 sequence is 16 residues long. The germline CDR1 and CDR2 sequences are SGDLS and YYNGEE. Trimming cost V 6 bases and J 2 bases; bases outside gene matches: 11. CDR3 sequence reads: CASTPDRERPGNTIYF. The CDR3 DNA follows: TGTGCCAGCACGCCAGACAGGGAGAGGCCTGGAAACACCATATATTTT.

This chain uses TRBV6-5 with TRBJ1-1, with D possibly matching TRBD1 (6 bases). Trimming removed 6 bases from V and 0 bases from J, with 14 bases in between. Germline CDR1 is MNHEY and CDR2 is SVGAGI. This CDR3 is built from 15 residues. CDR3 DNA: TGTGCCAGCAGAACTTTCAGGGGATTGAACACTGAAGCTTTCTTT. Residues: CASRTFRGLNTEAFF.

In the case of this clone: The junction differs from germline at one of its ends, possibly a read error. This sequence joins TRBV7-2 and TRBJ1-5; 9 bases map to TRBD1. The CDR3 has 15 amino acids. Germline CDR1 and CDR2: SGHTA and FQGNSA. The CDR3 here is CASSSDGTGPRSQNF. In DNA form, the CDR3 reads TGTGCCAGCAGCTCCGATGGGACAGGGCCCCGCTCCCAAAATTTT.

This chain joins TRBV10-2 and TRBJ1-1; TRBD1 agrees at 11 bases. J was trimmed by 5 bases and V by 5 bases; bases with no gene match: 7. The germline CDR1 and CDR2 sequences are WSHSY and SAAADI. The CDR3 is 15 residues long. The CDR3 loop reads CASSPRTGGRTEAFF. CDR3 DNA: TGCGCCAGCAGTCCCCGGACAGGGGGCCGAACTGAAGCTTTCTTT.

The DNA for the CDR3 is TGTGCCAGCAGCCTACAGGCAACTGAAGCTTTCTTT. Its translation is CASSLQATEAFF. The chain has TRBV12-3 or TRBV12-4 and TRBJ1-1; a weak D match, TRBD1 (5 bases). The CDR3 loop spans 12 amino acids. Trimming pared 6 bases from V and 5 bases from J, leaving 10 bases between.

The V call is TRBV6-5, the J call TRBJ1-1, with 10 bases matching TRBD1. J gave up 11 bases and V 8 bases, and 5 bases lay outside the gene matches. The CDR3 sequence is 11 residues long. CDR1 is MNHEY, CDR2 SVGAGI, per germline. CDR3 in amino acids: CASERTGGAFF. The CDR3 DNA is TGTGCCAGCGAGAGGACAGGGGGGGCTTTCTTT.

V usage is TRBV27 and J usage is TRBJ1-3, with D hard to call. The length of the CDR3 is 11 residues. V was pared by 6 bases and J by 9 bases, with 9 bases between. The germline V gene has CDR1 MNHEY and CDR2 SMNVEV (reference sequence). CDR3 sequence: CASRGGGTIYF. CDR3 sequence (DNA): TGTGCCAGCAGGGGCGGAGGCACCATATATTTT.

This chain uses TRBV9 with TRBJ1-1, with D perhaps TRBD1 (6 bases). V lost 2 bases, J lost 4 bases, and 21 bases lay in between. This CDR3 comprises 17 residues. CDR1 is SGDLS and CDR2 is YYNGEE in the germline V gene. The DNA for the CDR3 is TGTGCCAGCAGCGTGGGGGCAGGTATTAAACGGAGCACTGAAGCTTTCTTT. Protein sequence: CASSVGAGIKRSTEAFF.

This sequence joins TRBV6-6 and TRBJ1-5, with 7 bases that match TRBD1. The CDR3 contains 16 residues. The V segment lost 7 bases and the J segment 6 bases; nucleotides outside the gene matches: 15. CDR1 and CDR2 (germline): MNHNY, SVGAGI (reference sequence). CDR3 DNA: TGTGCCAGCAAACCAAGGGGCAACAGGGACAGTCAGCCCCAGCATTTT. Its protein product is CASKPRGNRDSQPQHF.

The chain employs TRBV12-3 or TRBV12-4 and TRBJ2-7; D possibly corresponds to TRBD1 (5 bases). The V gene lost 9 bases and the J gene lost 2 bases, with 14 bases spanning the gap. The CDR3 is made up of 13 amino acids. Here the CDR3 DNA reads TGTGCCAGGGGGATCAGGGTCCCCTACGAGCAGTACTTC. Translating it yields CARGIRVPYEQYF.

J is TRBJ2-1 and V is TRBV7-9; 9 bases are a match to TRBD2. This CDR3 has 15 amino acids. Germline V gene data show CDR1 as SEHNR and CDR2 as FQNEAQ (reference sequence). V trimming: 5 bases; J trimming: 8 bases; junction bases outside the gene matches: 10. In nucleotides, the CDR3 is TGTGCCAGCAGCCCGGAGCGGGGGGTCTGGGATGAGCAGTTCTTC. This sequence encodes CASSPERGVWDEQFF.

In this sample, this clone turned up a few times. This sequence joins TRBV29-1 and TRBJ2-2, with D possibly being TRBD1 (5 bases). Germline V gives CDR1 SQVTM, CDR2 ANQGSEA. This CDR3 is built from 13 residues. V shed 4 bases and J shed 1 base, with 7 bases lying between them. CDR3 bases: TGCAGCGTTGTACAGGAGAACACCGGGGAGCTGTTTTTT. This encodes CSVVQENTGELFF.

DNA of the CDR3: TGTGCCAGCAGCTTACGAGCGATGGAGCAGTACTTC. Translating it yields CASSLRAMEQYF. The chain uses TRBV11-2 and TRBJ2-7; unclear D gene. V dropped 2 bases and J dropped 7 bases, with 9 bases sitting between them. CDR3 length: 12 residues. Germline V lookup: CDR1 SGHAT, CDR2 FQNNGV.

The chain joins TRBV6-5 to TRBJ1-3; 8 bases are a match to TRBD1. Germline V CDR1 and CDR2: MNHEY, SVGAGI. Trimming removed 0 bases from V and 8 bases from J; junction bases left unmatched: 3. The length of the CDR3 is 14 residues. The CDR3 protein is CASSYSDRGDTIYF. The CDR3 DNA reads TGTGCCAGCAGTTACTCTGACAGGGGCGACACCATATATTTT.

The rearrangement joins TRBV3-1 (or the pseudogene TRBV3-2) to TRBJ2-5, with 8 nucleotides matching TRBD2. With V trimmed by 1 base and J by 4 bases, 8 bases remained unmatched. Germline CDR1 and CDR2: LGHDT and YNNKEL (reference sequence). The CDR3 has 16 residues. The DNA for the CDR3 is TGTGCCAGCAGCCAAGCCGGGAGGGCGGGTGGAGAGACCCAGTACTTC. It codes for CASSQAGRAGGETQYF.

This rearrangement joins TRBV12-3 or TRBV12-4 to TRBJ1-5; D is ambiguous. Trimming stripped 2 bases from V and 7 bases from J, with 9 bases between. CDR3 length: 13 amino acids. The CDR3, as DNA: TGTGCCAGCAGTTTATCGGAGGAGCAGCCCCAGCATTTT. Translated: CASSLSEEQPQHF.

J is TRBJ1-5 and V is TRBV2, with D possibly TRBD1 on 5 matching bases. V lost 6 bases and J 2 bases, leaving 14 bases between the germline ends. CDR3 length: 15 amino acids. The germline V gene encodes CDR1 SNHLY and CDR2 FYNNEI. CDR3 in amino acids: CASRPTAIGNQPQHF. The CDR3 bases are TGTGCCAGCAGACCGACAGCTATTGGCAATCAGCCCCAGCATTTT.

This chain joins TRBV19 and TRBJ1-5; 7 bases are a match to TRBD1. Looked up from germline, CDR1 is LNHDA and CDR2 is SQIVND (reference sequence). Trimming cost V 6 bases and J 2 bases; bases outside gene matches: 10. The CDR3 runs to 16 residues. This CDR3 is CASSPQFQGGNQPQHF. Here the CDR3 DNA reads TGTGCCAGTAGCCCCCAATTCCAGGGGGGCAATCAGCCCCAGCATTTT. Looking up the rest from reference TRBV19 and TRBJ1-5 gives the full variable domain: DGGITQSPKYLFRKEGQNVTLSCEQNLNHDAMYWYRQDPGQGLRLIYYSQIVNDFQKGDIAEGYSVSREKKESFPLTVTSAQKNPTAFYLCASSPQFQGGNQPQHFGDGTRLSIL.

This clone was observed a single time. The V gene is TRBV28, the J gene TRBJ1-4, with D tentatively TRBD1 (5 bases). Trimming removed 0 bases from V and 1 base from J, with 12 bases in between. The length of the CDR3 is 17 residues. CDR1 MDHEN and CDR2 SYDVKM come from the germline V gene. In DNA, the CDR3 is TGTGCCAGCAGTTTATGGTTCCTGGGGCGAACTAATGAAAAACTGTTTTTT. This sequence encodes CASSLWFLGRTNEKLFF.

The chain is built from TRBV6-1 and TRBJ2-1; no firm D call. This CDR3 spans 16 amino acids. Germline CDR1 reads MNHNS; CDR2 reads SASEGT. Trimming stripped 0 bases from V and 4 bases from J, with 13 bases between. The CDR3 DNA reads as TGTGCCAGCAGTGAAGCATCGCTCCAAGCGTACAATGAGCAGTTCTTC. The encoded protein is CASSEASLQAYNEQFF.

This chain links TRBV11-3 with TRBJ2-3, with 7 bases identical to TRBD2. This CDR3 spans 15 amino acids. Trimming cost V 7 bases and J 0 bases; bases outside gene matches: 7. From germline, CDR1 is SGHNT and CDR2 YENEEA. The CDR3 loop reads CASTPGLSSTDTQYF. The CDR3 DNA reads TGTGCCAGCACCCCGGGACTATCTAGCACAGATACGCAGTATTTT.